The 29 T cell receptor beta chains below come from one sample, sequenced in a study of blood T cell repertoires in COVID-19. TCRdb keeps only in-frame clones here, not all; method: immunoSEQ multiplex PCR. The table has over 200,000 clones, roughly nine tenths seen once. The sequencing input was peripheral blood. These receptors originate from a man between 25 and 39 years old with acute or convalescent COVID-19.

The chain combines TRBV3-1 (or the pseudogene TRBV3-2) with TRBJ2-6, with 12 nucleotides matching TRBD2. J was trimmed by 0 bases and V by 4 bases; bases with no gene match: 4. CDR3 length: 18 amino acids. The V gene's germline CDR1 is LGHDT and CDR2 YNNKEL (reference sequence). CDR3 nucleotide sequence: TGTGCCAGCAGCCGTGGACTAGCGGGGAACTCTGGGGCCAACGTCCTGACTTTC. It encodes CASSRGLAGNSGANVLTF.

The chain has TRBV15 and TRBJ1-5, with D tentatively TRBD1 (5 bases). Per germline, CDR1 LNHNV and CDR2 YYDKDF (reference sequence). The CDR3 length is 12 residues. V was pared by 6 bases and J by 5 bases, with 8 bases between. DNA of the CDR3: TGTGCCACCAGAGAAGGGGATCAGCCCCAGCATTTT. It codes for CATREGDQPQHF.

CDR3 nucleotide sequence: TGTGCCAGCAGGATGGGACAGGGGGGAGGAAACACCATATATTTT. Its translation: CASRMGQGGGNTIYF. The chain combines TRBV6-5 with TRBJ1-3, with 11 bases aligning to TRBD1. V dropped 6 bases and J dropped 4; count of bases not matched to a gene: 5. The CDR3 runs to 15 residues. CDR1 is MNHEY, CDR2 SVGAGI, per germline.

V gene TRBV12-3 or TRBV12-4 combines with J gene TRBJ2-5, with D tentatively TRBD2 (6 bases). CDR3 length: 13 residues. The V gene lost 7 bases and the J gene lost 7 bases, with 16 bases spanning the gap. For the CDR3, the DNA is TGTGCCAGCACCGAGACTAGGGTGGGGACCCAGTACTTC. Translated, it gives CASTETRVGTQYF.

The chain has TRBV7-9 and TRBJ1-5, with 9 bases aligning to TRBD1. V lost 6 bases and J lost 6; bases outside the gene matches: 3. There are 13 residues in the CDR3. Germline CDR1 reads SEHNR; CDR2 reads FQNEAQ (reference sequence). DNA for the CDR3: TGTGCCAGCAGTACGGACAGGGGTCAGCCCCAGCATTTT. Translating it yields CASSTDRGQPQHF.

J is TRBJ2-7 and V is TRBV5-4, with D possibly being TRBD1 (6 bases). V lost 3 bases, J lost 1 base, and 14 bases lay in between. CDR1 and CDR2 (germline): SGHNT, YYREEE (reference sequence). This CDR3 spans 15 amino acids. The CDR3 here is CASSSPGQTSYEQYF. The CDR3 DNA reads TGTGCCAGCAGCTCGCCGGGACAAACTTCCTACGAGCAGTACTTC.

The chain uses TRBV24-1 and TRBJ2-7; TRBD1 agrees at 10 bases. V lost 3 bases and J lost 7; bases outside the gene matches: 8. Germline CDR1 reads KGHDR; CDR2 reads SFDVKD. There are 15 residues in the CDR3. The CDR3 is CATSDRTGGAWEQYF. In DNA form, the CDR3 reads TGTGCCACCAGTGATCGGACAGGGGGAGCGTGGGAGCAGTACTTC.

The chain recombines TRBV11-2 with TRBJ2-4, with TRBD1 matching over 10 bases. The V segment lost 8 bases and the J segment 8 bases; nucleotides outside the gene matches: 3. The CDR3 has 12 residues. Germline CDR1 and CDR2: SGHAT and FQNNGV. This CDR3 is CASVGQGYIQYF. CDR3 coding DNA: TGTGCCAGCGTGGGACAGGGGTACATTCAGTACTTC.

The V gene is TRBV5-1, the J gene TRBJ1-1; TRBD1 matches 10 bases. The germline CDR1 and CDR2 sequences are SGHRS and YFSETQ. This CDR3 has 14 residues. J was trimmed by 11 bases and V by 0 bases; bases with no gene match: 7. CDR3 in DNA: TGCGCCAGCAGCTTGGCGGGGACAGGGGCCTCCGCTTTCTTT. It encodes CASSLAGTGASAFF.

V is TRBV5-4 and J is TRBJ1-1; D may be TRBD1 (6 bases). V was clipped by 3 bases and J by 8 bases, with 17 bases between them. The germline CDR1 and CDR2 sequences are SGHNT and YYREEE (reference sequence). CDR3 size: 14 residues. CDR3 amino acids: CASSSPTAQGEAFF. The CDR3 bases are TGTGCCAGCAGCTCCCCGACCGCGCAGGGGGAAGCTTTCTTT.

This chain links TRBV28 with TRBJ1-4; D call uncertain. Trimming took off 3 bases at V and 8 bases at J, with 13 bases between the two ends. This CDR3 has 14 amino acids. Germline V gene lookup returns CDR1 MDHEN and CDR2 SYDVKM. CDR3 amino acids: CASSLRHPREKLFF. CDR3 nucleotides: TGTGCCAGCAGTTTGAGACACCCTCGGGAAAAACTGTTTTTT.

The rearrangement links TRBV18 to TRBJ1-1, with D unclear. The germline V gene encodes CDR1 KGHSH and CDR2 LQKENI. The CDR3 is made up of 13 amino acids. V gave up 3 bases and J gave up 8 bases, with 13 bases separating them. CDR3 protein: CASSPQTGGEAFF. The CDR3 nucleotides read TGTGCCAGCTCACCTCAGACCGGCGGAGAAGCTTTCTTT.

The V and J genes are TRBV3-1 (or the pseudogene TRBV3-2) and TRBJ2-3; 7 nucleotides line up with TRBD2. Losses at the gene ends were 4 bases for V and 1 base for J; bases not matched to a gene: 8. The CDR3 totals 16 residues. Germline CDR1 LGHDT, CDR2 YNNKEL (reference sequence). The chain's CDR3 is CASSPEPGLRTDTQYF. The CDR3 region has the DNA TGTGCCAGCAGCCCCGAGCCGGGACTACGCACAGATACGCAGTATTTT.

V is TRBV5-8 and J is TRBJ2-1, with 8 bases matching TRBD1. Germline CDR1 is SGHTS and CDR2 is YDEGEE. The V segment lost 5 bases and the J segment 7 bases; nucleotides outside the gene matches: 11. This CDR3 spans 15 amino acids. For the CDR3, the DNA is TGTGCCAGCAGGCCCAGGGGGCGAGGGAGGAATGAGCAGTTCTTC. Translation gives CASRPRGRGRNEQFF. Based on the CDR3 plus reference TRBV5-8 and TRBJ2-1, the full variable domain is EAGVTQSPTHLIKTRGQQATLRCSPISGHTSVYWYQQALGLGLQFLLWYDEGEERNRGNFPPRFSGRQFPNYSSELNVNALELEDSALYLCASRPRGRGRNEQFFGPGTRLTVL.

For the CDR3, the DNA is TGCGCCAGCAGCTTGGTTTTCGGGGGATTAGGCTATGGCTACACCTTC. Protein product: CASSLVFGGLGYGYTF. The chain recombines TRBV5-1 with TRBJ1-2, with D perhaps matching TRBD1 (5 bases). Trimming cost V 0 bases and J 4 bases, with 16 bases left between them. This CDR3 is built from 16 residues. Germline-derived CDR1 and CDR2 are SGHRS and YFSETQ.

The chain combines TRBV3-1 (or the pseudogene TRBV3-2) with TRBJ1-2; weak D call: TRBD1 (5 bases). The ends were cut back, 4 bases at V and 2 bases at J, with 8 bases in the middle. Germline CDR1 is LGHDT and CDR2 is YNNKEL (reference sequence). There are 13 residues in the CDR3. CDR3 amino acids: CASSLSGNYGYTF. CDR3 DNA sequence: TGTGCCAGCAGCCTCTCAGGGAACTATGGCTACACCTTC.

This clone was counted once. The rearrangement links TRBV6-1 to TRBJ2-2; 8 bases are shared with TRBD2. The CDR3 runs 15 residues. V shed 2 bases and J 4 bases; nucleotides not matched to a gene: 3. Germline lookup yields CDR1 MNHNS and CDR2 SASEGT. CDR3 sequence: CASSELLAGTGELFF. CDR3 nucleotides: TGTGCCAGCAGTGAATTGCTAGCGGGCACCGGGGAGCTGTTTTTT.

With regard to this clone: A read error may account for a junction end that differs from germline. V usage is TRBV20-1 and J usage is TRBJ2-1, with D tentatively TRBD2 (6 bases). Germline assignment: CDR1 DFQATT and CDR2 SNEGSKA (reference sequence). This CDR3 comprises 10 residues. The CDR3 protein is CSAGGIPMVF. The DNA of the CDR3 is TGCAGTGCTGGGGGGATCCCCATGGTCTTC.

The chain employs TRBV28 and TRBJ2-2, with TRBD2 matching 7 bases. Germline V gene data show CDR1 as MDHEN and CDR2 as SYDVKM. Germline trimming cut 3 bases from V and 4 bases from J; bases unmatched to any gene: 5. This CDR3 has 15 amino acids. The CDR3 loop reads CASSLRGTPTGELFF. The CDR3 DNA reads TGTGCCAGCAGTTTGCGGGGGACCCCCACCGGGGAGCTGTTTTTT.

The V gene is TRBV6-6, the J gene TRBJ2-7; the D gene is possibly TRBD1 (5 bases). The germline V and J ends were trimmed by 7 bases and 0 bases, with 13 bases remaining between them. This CDR3 comprises 14 residues. CDR1 is MNHNY, CDR2 SVGAGI, per germline (reference sequence). CDR3 sequence (DNA): TGTGCCAGCATCGACAGTGCCGTCTCCTACGAGCAGTACTTC. As protein: CASIDSAVSYEQYF.

The chain carries TRBV30 and TRBJ2-3; 12 bases fit TRBD2. V shed 7 bases and J 7 bases; nucleotides not matched to a gene: 9. This CDR3 region has 14 residues. The germline CDR1 and CDR2 sequences are GTSNPN and SVGIG (reference sequence). The CDR3 loop is CAFTLAGGRNTQYF. The CDR3 nucleotides read TGTGCCTTCACCCTAGCGGGGGGGAGAAATACGCAGTATTTT. Complete variable domain (other parts from reference TRBV30 and TRBJ2-3): SQTIHQWPATLVQPVGSPLSLECTVEGTSNPNLYWYRQAAGRGLQLLFYSVGIGQISSEVPQNLSASRPQDRQFILSSKKLLLSDSGFYLCAFTLAGGRNTQYFGPGTRLTVL.

In this sample, this clone turned up once. J is TRBJ2-1 and V is TRBV5-1; maybe TRBD1 (5 bases). Germline lookup yields CDR1 SGHRS and CDR2 YFSETQ. The length of the CDR3 is 14 residues. The ends were cut back, 0 bases at V and 12 bases at J, with 16 bases in the middle. CDR3 DNA: TGCGCCAGCAGCTTGGGACAGCCCCGAAACCCGCAGTTCTTC. This codes for CASSLGQPRNPQFF.

The CDR3 protein is CASSLDRAYYGYTF. In DNA form, the CDR3 reads TGCGCCAGCAGCTTGGACAGGGCTTACTATGGCTACACCTTC. The chain joins TRBV5-1 to TRBJ1-2, with D perhaps matching TRBD1 (6 bases). CDR1 and CDR2 (germline): SGHRS, YFSETQ. V lost 0 bases, J lost 3 bases, and 9 bases lay in between. The CDR3 loop spans 14 amino acids.

The chain joins TRBV6-1 to TRBJ1-1; D unclear. Germline CDR1 is MNHNS and CDR2 is SASEGT. V was trimmed by 4 bases and J by 1 base, leaving 7 bases between them. The CDR3 runs 13 residues. Written as DNA, the CDR3 is TGTGCCAGCAGTGCAGCGCGGAACACTGAAGCTTTCTTT. Translation gives CASSAARNTEAFF.

The J gene is TRBJ1-5, the V gene TRBV19, with D maybe TRBD1 (6 bases). The V gene's germline CDR1 is LNHDA and CDR2 SQIVND (reference sequence). V was shortened by 3 bases and J by 5 bases, with 8 bases between the two germline ends. The CDR3 covers 13 residues. The CDR3 sequence is CASSMSGDQPQHF. In DNA, the CDR3 is TGTGCCAGTAGTATGTCAGGGGATCAGCCCCAGCATTTT.

J is TRBJ1-2 and V is TRBV5-1, with a possible D match to TRBD1 (6 bases). The CDR3 runs 15 residues. Trimming stripped 3 bases from V and 7 bases from J, with 19 bases between. Per germline, CDR1 SGHRS and CDR2 YFSETQ. DNA for the CDR3: TGCGCCAGCAGCTCCGCAGGGGAAGTTTTCCGTGGCTACACCTTC. This sequence encodes CASSSAGEVFRGYTF.

This clone was seen a single time. The CDR3: CARGQGTSNQPQHF. As DNA, the CDR3 is TGTGCCAGGGGACAGGGAACTAGCAATCAGCCCCAGCATTTT. The V call is TRBV3-1 (or the pseudogene TRBV3-2), the J call TRBJ1-5; 9 positions match TRBD1. Germline CDR1 reads LGHDT; CDR2 reads YNNKEL (reference sequence). After removal of 9 bases from V and 0 bases from J, the junction contained 3 bases not matched to a gene. The CDR3 has 14 residues.

This chain uses TRBV30 with TRBJ1-4, with D maybe TRBD1 (5 bases). The CDR3 consists of 13 residues. Germline V lookup: CDR1 GTSNPN, CDR2 SVGIG (reference sequence). V lost 3 bases to trimming and J lost 5 bases, with 10 bases between them. CDR3 sequence reads: CAWRWGRNEKLFF. CDR3 coding DNA: TGTGCCTGGAGATGGGGCCGAAATGAAAAACTGTTTTTT.

A note on this clone: Other DNA sequences of this sample code for an identical CDR3. The rearrangement joins TRBV7-2 to TRBJ2-1, with a weak D call TRBD2 (6 bases). The CDR3 covers 17 residues. V lost 3 bases, J lost 0 bases, and 15 bases lay in between. Germline CDR1 and CDR2: SGHTA and FQGNSA. CDR3 in amino acids: CASSFTSSGSSYNEQFF. CDR3 DNA sequence: TGTGCCAGCAGCTTTACGAGTAGCGGTAGCTCCTACAATGAGCAGTTCTTC.